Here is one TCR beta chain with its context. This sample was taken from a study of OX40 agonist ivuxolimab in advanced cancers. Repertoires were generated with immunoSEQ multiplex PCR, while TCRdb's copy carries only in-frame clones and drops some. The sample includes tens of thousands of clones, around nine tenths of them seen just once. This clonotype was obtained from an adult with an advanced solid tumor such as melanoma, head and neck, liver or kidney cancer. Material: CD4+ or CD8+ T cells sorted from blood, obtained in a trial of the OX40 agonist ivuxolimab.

CDR3 sequence reads: CASSLAGGHGYEQYF. As DNA, the CDR3 is TGTGCCAGCAGCTTAGCAGGGGGCCACGGCTACGAGCAGTACTTC. The chain carries TRBV11-3 and TRBJ2-7; 8 bases map to TRBD1. Germline lookup yields CDR1 SGHNT and CDR2 YENEEA. This CDR3 region has 15 residues. V lost 1 base and J lost 3; bases outside the gene matches: 5.